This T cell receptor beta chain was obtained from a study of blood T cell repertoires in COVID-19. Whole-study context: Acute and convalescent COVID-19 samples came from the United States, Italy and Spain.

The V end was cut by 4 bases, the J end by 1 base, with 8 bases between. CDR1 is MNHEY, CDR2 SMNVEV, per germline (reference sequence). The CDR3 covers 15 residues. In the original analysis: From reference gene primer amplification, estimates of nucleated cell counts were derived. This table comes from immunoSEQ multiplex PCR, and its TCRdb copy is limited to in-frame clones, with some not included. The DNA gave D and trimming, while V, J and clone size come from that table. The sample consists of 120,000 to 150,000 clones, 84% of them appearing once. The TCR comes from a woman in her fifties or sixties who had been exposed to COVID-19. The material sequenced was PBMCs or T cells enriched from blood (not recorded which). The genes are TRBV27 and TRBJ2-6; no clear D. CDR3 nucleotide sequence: TGTGCCAGCAGTTACCAGACTTCTGGGGCCAACGTCCTGACTTTC. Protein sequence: CASSYQTSGANVLTF.